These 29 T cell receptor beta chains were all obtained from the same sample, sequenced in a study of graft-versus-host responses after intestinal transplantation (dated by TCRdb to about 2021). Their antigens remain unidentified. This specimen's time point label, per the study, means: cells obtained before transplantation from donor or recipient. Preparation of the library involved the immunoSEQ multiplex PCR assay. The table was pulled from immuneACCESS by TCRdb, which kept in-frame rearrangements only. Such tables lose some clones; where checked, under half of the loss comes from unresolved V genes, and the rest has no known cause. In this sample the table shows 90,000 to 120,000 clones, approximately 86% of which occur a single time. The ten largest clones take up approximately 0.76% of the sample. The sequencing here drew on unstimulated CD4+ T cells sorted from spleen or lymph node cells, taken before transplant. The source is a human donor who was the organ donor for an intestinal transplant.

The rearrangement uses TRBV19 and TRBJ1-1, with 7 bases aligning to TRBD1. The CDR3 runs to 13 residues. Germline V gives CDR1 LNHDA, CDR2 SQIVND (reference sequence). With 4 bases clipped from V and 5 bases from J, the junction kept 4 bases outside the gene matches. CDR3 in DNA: TGTGCCAGTAGTAGACAGGGAGAAACTGAAGCTTTCTTT. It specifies CASSRQGETEAFF.

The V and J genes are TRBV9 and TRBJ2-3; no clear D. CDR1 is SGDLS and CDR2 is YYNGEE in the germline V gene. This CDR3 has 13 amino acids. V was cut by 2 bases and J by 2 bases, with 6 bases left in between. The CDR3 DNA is TGTGCCAGCAGCGTCCGAACCACAGATACGCAGTATTTT. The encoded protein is CASSVRTTDTQYF.

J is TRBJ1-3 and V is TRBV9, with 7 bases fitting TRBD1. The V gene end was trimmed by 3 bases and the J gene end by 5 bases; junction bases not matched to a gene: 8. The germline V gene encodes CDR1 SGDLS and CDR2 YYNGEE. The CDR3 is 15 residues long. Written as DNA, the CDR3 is TGTGCCAGCAGCGCCTCGGGACAGTCAAGAAACACCATATATTTT. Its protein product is CASSASGQSRNTIYF.

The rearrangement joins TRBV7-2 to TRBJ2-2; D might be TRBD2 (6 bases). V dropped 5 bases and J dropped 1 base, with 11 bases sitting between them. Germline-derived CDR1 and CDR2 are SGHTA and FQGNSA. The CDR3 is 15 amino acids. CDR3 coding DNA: TGTGCCAGCAGCCGGAGGGCAAAGAACACCGGGGAGCTGTTTTTT. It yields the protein CASSRRAKNTGELFF.

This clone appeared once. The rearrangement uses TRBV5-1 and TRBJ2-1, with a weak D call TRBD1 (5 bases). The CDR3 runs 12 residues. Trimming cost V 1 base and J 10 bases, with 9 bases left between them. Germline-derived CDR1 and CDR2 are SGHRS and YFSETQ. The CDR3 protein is CASSLQKGEQFF. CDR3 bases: TGCGCCAGCAGCTTGCAGAAGGGGGAGCAGTTCTTC.

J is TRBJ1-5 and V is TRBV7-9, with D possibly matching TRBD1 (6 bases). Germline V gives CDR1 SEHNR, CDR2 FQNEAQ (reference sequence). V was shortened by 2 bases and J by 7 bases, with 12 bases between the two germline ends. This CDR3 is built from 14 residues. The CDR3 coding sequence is TGTGCCAGCAGCTTACAGGGGCCGCGGCAGCCCCAGCATTTT. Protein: CASSLQGPRQPQHF.

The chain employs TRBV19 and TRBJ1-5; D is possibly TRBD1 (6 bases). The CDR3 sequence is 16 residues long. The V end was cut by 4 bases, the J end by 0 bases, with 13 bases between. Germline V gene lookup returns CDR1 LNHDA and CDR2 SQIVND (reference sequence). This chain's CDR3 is CASSSDRIYSNQPQHF. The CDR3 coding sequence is TGTGCCAGTAGTAGTGACAGGATTTATAGCAATCAGCCCCAGCATTTT.

CDR3 sequence (DNA): TGTGCCAGCCCCAAAAATACAGGGGCTTACACCGGGGAGCTGTTTTTT. It is translated as CASPKNTGAYTGELFF. This chain connects TRBV7-2 to TRBJ2-2; 7 positions match TRBD1. This CDR3 has 16 residues. Looked up from germline, CDR1 is SGHTA and CDR2 is FQGNSA. V gave up 8 bases and J gave up 3 bases; unmatched junction bases: 12.

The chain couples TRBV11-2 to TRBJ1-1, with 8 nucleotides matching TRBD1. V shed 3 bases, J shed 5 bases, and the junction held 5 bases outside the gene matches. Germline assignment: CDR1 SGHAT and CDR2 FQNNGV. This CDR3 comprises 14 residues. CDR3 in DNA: TGTGCCAGCAGCTTGGACAGGGTTCGGACTGAAGCTTTCTTT. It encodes CASSLDRVRTEAFF.

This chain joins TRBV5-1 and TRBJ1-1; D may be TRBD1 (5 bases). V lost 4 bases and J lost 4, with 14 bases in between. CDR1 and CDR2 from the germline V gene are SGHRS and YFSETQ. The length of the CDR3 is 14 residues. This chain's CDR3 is CASSLDPRGTEAFF. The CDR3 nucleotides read TGCGCCAGCAGCCTGGACCCTAGGGGCACTGAAGCTTTCTTT.

In nucleotides, the CDR3 is TGTGCCAGCAGTGATCGACAGGGAAAGCCCCAGCATTTT. This sequence encodes CASSDRQGKPQHF. The V gene is TRBV6-1, the J gene TRBJ1-5, with 7 nucleotides matching TRBD1. Trimming took 3 bases from V and 8 from J; bases not matched to a gene: 4. In germline, CDR1 is MNHNS, CDR2 SASEGT. The CDR3 has 13 residues.

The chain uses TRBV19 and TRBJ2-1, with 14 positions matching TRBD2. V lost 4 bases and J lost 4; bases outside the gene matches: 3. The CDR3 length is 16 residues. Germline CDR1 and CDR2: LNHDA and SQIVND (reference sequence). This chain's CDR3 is CASSTRTSGGYNEQFF. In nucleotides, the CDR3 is TGTGCCAGTAGTACGCGGACTAGCGGGGGGTACAATGAGCAGTTCTTC.

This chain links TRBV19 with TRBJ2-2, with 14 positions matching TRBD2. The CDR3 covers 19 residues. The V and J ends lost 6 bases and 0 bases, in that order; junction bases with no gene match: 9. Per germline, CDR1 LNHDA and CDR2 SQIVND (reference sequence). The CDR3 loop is CASRPRGLAGVTNTGELFF. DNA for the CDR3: TGTGCCAGTAGACCCCGGGGACTAGCGGGAGTTACGAACACCGGGGAGCTGTTTTTT. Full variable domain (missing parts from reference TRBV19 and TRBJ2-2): DGGITQSPKYLFRKEGQNVTLSCEQNLNHDAMYWYRQDPGQGLRLIYYSQIVNDFQKGDIAEGYSVSREKKESFPLTVTSAQKNPTAFYLCASRPRGLAGVTNTGELFFGEGSRLTVL.

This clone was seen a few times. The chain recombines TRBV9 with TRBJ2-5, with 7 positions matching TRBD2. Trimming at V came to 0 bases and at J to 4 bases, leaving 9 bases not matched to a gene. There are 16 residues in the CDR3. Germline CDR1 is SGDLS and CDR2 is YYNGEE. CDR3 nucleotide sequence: TGTGCCAGCAGCGTAGACGGGGGAGGGCGAGGAGAGACCCAGTACTTC. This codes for CASSVDGGGRGETQYF.

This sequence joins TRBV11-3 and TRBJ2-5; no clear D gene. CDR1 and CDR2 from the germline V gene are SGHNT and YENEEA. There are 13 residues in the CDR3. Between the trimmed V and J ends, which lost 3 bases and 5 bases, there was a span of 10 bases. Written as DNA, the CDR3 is TGTGCCAGCAGCTTTACTTTCTCGGAGACCCAGTACTTC. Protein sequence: CASSFTFSETQYF.

The CDR3 reads CASSLDVRTSSYEQYF. The CDR3, as DNA: TGTGCCAGCAGCTTGGACGTTCGGACTAGCTCCTACGAGCAGTACTTC. This sequence joins TRBV5-4 and TRBJ2-7; the match to TRBD2 covers 7 bases. The V gene's germline CDR1 is SGHNT and CDR2 YYREEE (reference sequence). The CDR3 has 16 amino acids. The V segment lost 0 bases and the J segment 0 bases; nucleotides outside the gene matches: 6.

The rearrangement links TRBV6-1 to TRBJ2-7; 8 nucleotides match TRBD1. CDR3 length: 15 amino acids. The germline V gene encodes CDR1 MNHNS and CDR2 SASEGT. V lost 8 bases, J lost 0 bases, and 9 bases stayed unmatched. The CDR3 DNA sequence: TGTGCCAGCTGGAGGGGACAGGTAAGCTCCTACGAGCAGTACTTC. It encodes CASWRGQVSSYEQYF.

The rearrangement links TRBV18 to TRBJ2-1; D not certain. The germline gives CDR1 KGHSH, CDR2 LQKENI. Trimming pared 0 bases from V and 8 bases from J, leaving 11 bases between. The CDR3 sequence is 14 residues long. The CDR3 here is CASSPPSIADEQFF. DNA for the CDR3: TGTGCCAGCTCACCACCGTCAATAGCTGATGAGCAGTTCTTC.

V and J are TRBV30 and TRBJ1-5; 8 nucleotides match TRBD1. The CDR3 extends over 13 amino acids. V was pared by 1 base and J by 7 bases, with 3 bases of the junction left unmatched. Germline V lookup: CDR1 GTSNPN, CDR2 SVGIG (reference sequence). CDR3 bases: TGTGCCTGGAGTGGGACAGGGAGGCAGCCCCAGCATTTT. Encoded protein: CAWSGTGRQPQHF.

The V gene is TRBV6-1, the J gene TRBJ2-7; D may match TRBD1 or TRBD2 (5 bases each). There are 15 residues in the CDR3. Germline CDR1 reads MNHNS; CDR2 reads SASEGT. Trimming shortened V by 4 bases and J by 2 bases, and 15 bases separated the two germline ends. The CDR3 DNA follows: TGTGCCAGCAGTGGAGGGGTCAGTTCTACCTACGAGCAGTACTTC. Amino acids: CASSGGVSSTYEQYF.

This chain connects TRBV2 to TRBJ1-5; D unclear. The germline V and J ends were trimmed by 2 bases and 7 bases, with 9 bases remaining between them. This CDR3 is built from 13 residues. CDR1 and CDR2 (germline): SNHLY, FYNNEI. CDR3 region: CASSERVRQPQHF. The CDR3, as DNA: TGTGCCAGCAGTGAAAGGGTGCGGCAGCCCCAGCATTTT.

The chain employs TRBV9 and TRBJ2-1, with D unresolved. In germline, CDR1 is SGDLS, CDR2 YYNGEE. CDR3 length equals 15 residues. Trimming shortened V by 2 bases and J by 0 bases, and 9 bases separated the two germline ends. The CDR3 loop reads CASSVGASSYNEQFF. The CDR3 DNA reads TGTGCCAGCAGCGTGGGCGCCAGCTCCTACAATGAGCAGTTCTTC.

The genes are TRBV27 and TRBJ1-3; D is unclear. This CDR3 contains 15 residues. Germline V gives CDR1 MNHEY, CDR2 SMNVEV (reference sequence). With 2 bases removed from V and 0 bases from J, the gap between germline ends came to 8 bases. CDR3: CASSLGRPSGNTIYF. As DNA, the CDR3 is TGTGCCAGCAGTTTAGGGCGTCCCTCTGGAAACACCATATATTTT.

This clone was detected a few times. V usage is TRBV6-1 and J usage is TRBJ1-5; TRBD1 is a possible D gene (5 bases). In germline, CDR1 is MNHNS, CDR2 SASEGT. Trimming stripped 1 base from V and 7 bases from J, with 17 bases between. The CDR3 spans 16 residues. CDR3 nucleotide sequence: TGTGCCAGCAGTGAAGGTGGCAGGGCTAATAGGCAGCCCCAGCATTTT. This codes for CASSEGGRANRQPQHF.

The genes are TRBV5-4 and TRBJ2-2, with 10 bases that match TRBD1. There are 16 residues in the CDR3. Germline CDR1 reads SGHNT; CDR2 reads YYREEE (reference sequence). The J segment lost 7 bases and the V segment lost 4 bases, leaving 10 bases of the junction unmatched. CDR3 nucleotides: TGTGCCAGCAGCCGGGACAGGGGTCCGTTGAACGGGGAGCTGTTTTTT. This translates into CASSRDRGPLNGELFF.

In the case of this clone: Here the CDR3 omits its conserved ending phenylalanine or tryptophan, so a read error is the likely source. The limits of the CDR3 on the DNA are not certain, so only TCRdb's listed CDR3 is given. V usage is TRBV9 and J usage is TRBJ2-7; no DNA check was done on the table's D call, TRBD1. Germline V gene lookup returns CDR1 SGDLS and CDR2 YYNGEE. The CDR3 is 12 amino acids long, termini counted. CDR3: CASSALRDRGRR.

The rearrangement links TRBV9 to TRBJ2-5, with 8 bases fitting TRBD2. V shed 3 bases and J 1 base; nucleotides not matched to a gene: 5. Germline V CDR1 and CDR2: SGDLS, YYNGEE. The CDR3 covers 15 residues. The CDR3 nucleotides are TGTGCCAGCAGCGGACCAACTAGCGGCCAAGAGACCCAGTACTTC. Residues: CASSGPTSGQETQYF.

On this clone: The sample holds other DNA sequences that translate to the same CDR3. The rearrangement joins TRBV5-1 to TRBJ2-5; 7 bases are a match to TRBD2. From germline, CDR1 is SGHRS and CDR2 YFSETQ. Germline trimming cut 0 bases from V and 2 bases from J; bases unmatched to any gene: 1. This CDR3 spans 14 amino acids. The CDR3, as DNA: TGCGCCAGCAGCTTGGAGGGAGGGCAAGAGACCCAGTACTTC. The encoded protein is CASSLEGGQETQYF. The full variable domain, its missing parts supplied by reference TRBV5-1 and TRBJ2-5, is KAGVTQTPRYLIKTRGQQVTLSCSPISGHRSVSWYQQTPGQGLQFLFEYFSETQRNKGNFPGRFSGRQFSNSRSEMNVSTLELGDSALYLCASSLEGGQETQYFGPGTRLLVL.

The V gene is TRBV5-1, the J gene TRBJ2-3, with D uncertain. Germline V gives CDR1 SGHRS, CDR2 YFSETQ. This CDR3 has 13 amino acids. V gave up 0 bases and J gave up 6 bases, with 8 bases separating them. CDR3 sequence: CASSLAKVDTQYF. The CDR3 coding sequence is TGCGCCAGCAGCTTGGCCAAGGTGGATACGCAGTATTTT.